This T cell receptor beta chain was found in a study of T cells in Graves' hyperthyroidism and ophthalmopathy. Study results and caveats: Blood also contained most expanded thyroid clonotypes above 0.001.

About this clonotype: Its antigen is unknown.

TCR beta CDR3 region amplification was performed from RNA transcripts. First-round RT-PCR targeting the TCR CDR3 was performed with the HTBI primer set. One entry per CDR3 protein results from TCRdb running MiXCR on the multiplex PCR reads. The sample carries approximately 600,000 distinct CDR3 sequences, roughly 15% recorded once. It was considered stable Graves' hyperthyroidism when ophthalmopathy did not progress within 18 months. Together with thyroid ultrasound, orbital computed tomography, serum thyroxine and TRAb, clinical symptoms were used for diagnoses. This receptor was taken from a woman aged 25 to 45 with Graves' hyperthyroidism. The material sequenced was blood.

The DNA for the CDR3 is TGCGCCAGCAGCTCACCGGGACTAGCAACCGGGGAGCTGTTTTTT. As protein: CASSSPGLATGELFF. This rearrangement joins TRBV4-1 to TRBJ2-2, with 9 positions matching TRBD2. This CDR3 is 15 amino acids long. The germline CDR1 and CDR2 sequences are MGHRA and YSYEKL. Unmatched junction bases numbered 6, after V lost 5 bases and J lost 5 bases.